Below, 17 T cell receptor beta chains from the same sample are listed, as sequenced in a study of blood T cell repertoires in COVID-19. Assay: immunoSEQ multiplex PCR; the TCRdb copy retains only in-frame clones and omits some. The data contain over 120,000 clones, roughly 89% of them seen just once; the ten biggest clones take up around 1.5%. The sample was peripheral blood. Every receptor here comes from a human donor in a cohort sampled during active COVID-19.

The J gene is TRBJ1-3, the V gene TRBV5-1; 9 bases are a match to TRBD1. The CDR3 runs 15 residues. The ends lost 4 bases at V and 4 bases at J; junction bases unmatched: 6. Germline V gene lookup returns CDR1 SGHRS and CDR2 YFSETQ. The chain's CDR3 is CASSPRTGDGNTIYF. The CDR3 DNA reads TGCGCCAGCAGCCCGAGGACAGGGGACGGAAACACCATATATTTT.

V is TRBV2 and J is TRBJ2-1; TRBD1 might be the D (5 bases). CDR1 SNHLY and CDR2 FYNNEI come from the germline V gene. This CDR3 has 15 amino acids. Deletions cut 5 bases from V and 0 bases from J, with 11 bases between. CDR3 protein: CASSIQVSSYNEQFF. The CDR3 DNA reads TGTGCCAGCAGTATACAGGTGAGCTCCTACAATGAGCAGTTCTTC.

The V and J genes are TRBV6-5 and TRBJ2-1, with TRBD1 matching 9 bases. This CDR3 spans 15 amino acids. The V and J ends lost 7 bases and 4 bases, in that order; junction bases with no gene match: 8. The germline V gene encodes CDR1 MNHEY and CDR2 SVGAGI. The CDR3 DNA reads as TGTGCCAGCACCGAGGGGACAGGGAGATACAATGAGCAGTTCTTC. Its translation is CASTEGTGRYNEQFF.

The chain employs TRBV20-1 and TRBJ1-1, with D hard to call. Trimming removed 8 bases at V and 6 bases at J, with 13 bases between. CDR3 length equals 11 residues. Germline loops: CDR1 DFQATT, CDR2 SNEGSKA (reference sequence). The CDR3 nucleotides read TGCAGTTCGTTTTATCTCTCTGAAGCTTTCTTT. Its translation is CSSFYLSEAFF.

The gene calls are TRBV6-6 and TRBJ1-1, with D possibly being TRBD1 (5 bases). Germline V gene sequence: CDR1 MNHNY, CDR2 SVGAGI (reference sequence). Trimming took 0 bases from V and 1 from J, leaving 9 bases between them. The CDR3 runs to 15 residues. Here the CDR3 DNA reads TGTGCCAGCAGTTACTCGGGCAGGGCGAACACTGAAGCTTTCTTT. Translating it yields CASSYSGRANTEAFF.

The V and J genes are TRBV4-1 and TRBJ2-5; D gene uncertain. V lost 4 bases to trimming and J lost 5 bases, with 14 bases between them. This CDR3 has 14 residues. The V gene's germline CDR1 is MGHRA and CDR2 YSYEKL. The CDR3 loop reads CASSRKWAGETQYF. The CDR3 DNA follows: TGCGCCAGCAGCCGCAAATGGGCTGGGGAGACCCAGTACTTC.

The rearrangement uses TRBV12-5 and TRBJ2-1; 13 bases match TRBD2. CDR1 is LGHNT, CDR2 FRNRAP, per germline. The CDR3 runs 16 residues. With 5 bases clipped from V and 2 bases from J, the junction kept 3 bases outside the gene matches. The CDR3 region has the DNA TGTGCTAGTGGTCCCGGACTAGCGGGGGCCTACAATGAGCAGTTCTTC. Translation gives CASGPGLAGAYNEQFF.

The CDR3 spells CASSSSGGSSGELFF. The CDR3 DNA reads TGCGCCAGCAGTTCTAGCGGGGGTTCCAGCGGGGAGCTGTTTTTT. The chain recombines TRBV10-2 with TRBJ2-2; TRBD2 matches 10 bases. Germline trimming cut 5 bases from V and 7 bases from J; bases unmatched to any gene: 7. The length of the CDR3 is 15 residues. Germline loops: CDR1 WSHSY, CDR2 SAAADI.

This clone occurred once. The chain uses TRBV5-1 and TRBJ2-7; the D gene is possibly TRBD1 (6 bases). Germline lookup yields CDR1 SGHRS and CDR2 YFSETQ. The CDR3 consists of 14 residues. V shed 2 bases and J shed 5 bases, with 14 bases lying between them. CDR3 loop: CASSLVAGAHEQYF. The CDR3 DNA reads TGCGCCAGCAGCTTAGTTGCAGGGGCCCACGAGCAGTACTTC.

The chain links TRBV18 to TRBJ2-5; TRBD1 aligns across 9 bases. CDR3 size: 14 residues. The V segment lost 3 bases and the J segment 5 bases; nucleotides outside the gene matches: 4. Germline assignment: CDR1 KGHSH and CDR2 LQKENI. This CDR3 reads CASSPDRGSETQYF. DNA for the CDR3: TGTGCCAGCTCACCTGACAGGGGGTCGGAGACCCAGTACTTC.

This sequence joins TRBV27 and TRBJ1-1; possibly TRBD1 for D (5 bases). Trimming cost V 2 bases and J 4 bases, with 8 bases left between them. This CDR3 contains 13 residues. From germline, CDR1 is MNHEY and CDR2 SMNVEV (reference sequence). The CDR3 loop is CASSLKGITEAFF. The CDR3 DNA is TGTGCCAGCAGTTTAAAGGGGATCACTGAAGCTTTCTTT.

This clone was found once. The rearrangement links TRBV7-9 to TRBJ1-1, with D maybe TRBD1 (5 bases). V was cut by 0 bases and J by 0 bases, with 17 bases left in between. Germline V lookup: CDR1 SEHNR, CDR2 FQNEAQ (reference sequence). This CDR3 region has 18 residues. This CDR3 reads CASSLALRQGPLNTEAFF. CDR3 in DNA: TGTGCCAGCAGCTTAGCGCTTAGGCAGGGCCCTCTGAACACTGAAGCTTTCTTT.

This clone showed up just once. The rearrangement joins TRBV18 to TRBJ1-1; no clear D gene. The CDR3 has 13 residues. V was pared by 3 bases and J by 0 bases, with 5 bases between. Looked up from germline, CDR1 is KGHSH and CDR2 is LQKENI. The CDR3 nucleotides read TGTGCCAGCTCACCGTTAATGAACACTGAAGCTTTCTTT. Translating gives CASSPLMNTEAFF.

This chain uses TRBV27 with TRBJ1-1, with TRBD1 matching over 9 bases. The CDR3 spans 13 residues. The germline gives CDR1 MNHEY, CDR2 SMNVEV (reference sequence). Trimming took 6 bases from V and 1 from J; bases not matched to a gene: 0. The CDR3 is CASRTGGNTEAFF. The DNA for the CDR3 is TGTGCCAGCAGGACAGGGGGGAACACTGAAGCTTTCTTT.

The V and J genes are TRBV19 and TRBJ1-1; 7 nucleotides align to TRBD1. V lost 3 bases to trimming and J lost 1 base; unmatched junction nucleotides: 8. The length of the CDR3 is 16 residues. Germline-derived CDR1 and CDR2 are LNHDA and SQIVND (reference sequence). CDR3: CASSMGPGGPNTEAFF. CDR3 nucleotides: TGTGCCAGTAGTATGGGGCCAGGGGGACCGAACACTGAAGCTTTCTTT.

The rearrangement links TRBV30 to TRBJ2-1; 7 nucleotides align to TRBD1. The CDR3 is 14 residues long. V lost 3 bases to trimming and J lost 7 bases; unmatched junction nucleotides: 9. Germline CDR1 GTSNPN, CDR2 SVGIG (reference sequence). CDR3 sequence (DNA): TGTGCCTGGAGCCCCGGGACAGTGCTTAATGAGCAGTTCTTC. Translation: CAWSPGTVLNEQFF.

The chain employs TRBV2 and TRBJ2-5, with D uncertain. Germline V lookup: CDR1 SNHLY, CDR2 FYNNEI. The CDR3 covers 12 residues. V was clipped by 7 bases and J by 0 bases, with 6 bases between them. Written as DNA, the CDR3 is TGTGCCAGCAACGAGTACCAAGAGACCCAGTACTTC. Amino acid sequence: CASNEYQETQYF.